A single sample gave rise to the 15 T cell receptor beta chains below, sequenced in a study of early T cells in non-severe SARS-CoV-2 infection. TCRdb re-called the 5' RACE reads through MiXCR, storing one row per CDR3 protein. Of 90,000 to 120,000 distinct CDR3 sequences in the sample, more than 9.5% were seen once. The specimen was whole blood. These receptors all stem from an adult who was a healthcare worker with PCR-confirmed SARS-CoV-2 infection or an uninfected control (not recorded which).

The chain combines TRBV6-5 with TRBJ1-1, with D perhaps matching TRBD1 (6 bases). CDR1 and CDR2 (germline): MNHEY, SVGAGI. Trimming removed 2 bases at V and 7 bases at J, with 20 bases between. The CDR3 covers 16 residues. CDR3 residues: CASSYSGAGERVEAFF. Here the CDR3 DNA reads TGTGCCAGCAGTTACAGTGGGGCAGGGGAAAGAGTTGAAGCTTTCTTT.

In its sample, this clonotype was seen a few times. The chain links TRBV2 to TRBJ2-3, with 8 positions matching TRBD2. This CDR3 has 14 residues. The germline V gene encodes CDR1 SNHLY and CDR2 FYNNEI. V was clipped by 5 bases and J by 4 bases; unmatched bases: 5. CDR3 in amino acids: CASSFSGIADTQYF. The CDR3 region has the DNA TGTGCCAGCAGTTTTAGCGGGATTGCAGATACGCAGTATTTT.

In its sample, this clonotype was seen a few times. The chain employs TRBV2 and TRBJ1-5, with D hard to call. Trimming shortened V by 3 bases and J by 5 bases, and 14 bases separated the two germline ends. This CDR3 contains 15 residues. Per germline, CDR1 SNHLY and CDR2 FYNNEI. CDR3 bases: TGTGCCAGCAGTGACAAGGCGGCACCACATCAGCCCCAGCATTTT. Residues: CASSDKAAPHQPQHF. The whole variable domain, filled in from reference TRBV2 and TRBJ1-5, reads EPEVTQTPSHQVTQMGQEVILRCVPISNHLYFYWYRQILGQKVEFLVSFYNNEISEKSEIFDDQFSVERPDGSNFTLKIRSTKLEDSAMYFCASSDKAAPHQPQHFGDGTRLSIL.

This chain connects TRBV5-1 to TRBJ1-2, with D maybe TRBD1 (6 bases). Germline V gene data show CDR1 as SGHRS and CDR2 as YFSETQ. The CDR3 runs to 13 residues. Trimming removed 4 bases from V and 4 bases from J, with 11 bases in between. CDR3 region: CASSPGEGYGYTF. In DNA form, the CDR3 reads TGCGCCAGCAGCCCAGGGGAGGGCTATGGCTACACCTTC.

The sample holds many counts of this clonotype. The V and J genes are TRBV7-8 and TRBJ1-5; D may be TRBD1 (6 bases). Germline V CDR1 and CDR2: SGHVS, FQNEAQ. The CDR3 runs 15 residues. V was shortened by 5 bases and J by 4 bases, with 15 bases between the two germline ends. The CDR3, as DNA: TGTGCCAGCAGCAGGTCACAGGGTGGTAATCAGCCCCAGCATTTT. Translating it yields CASSRSQGGNQPQHF.

V usage is TRBV12-3 or TRBV12-4 and J usage is TRBJ1-5; TRBD1 might be the D (5 bases). This CDR3 has 13 amino acids. V was cut by 8 bases and J by 6 bases, with 14 bases left in between. CDR3 coding DNA: TGTGCCAGCTCGAGGCAGGGAAGTCAGCCCCAGCATTTT. Protein: CASSRQGSQPQHF.

The rearrangement uses TRBV12-3 or TRBV12-4 and TRBJ1-6, with D tentatively TRBD1 (5 bases). This CDR3 is 11 amino acids long. Deletions cut 8 bases from V and 14 bases from J, with 13 bases between. CDR3 loop: CASSRGGTLHF. The DNA for the CDR3 is TGTGCCAGCTCCCGTGGGGGGACCCTCCACTTT.

With respect to this clonotype: A much more abundant neighbour one base away suggests this may be a read error. The rearrangement joins TRBV6-1 to TRBJ1-4; D call uncertain. Per the germline V gene, CDR1 is MNHNS and CDR2 is SASEGT. V lost 4 bases, J lost 16 bases, and 16 bases lay in between. The CDR3 covers 12 residues. The CDR3 spells CASSVSRGGPFF. The CDR3 nucleotides are TGTGCCAGCAGTGTATCAAGAGGTGGCCCGTTTTTT.

The V gene is TRBV28, the J gene TRBJ2-7; D is undetermined. The CDR3 is made up of 12 amino acids. Germline CDR1 MDHEN, CDR2 SYDVKM. The germline V and J ends were trimmed by 5 bases and 4 bases, with 9 bases remaining between them. The CDR3 region has the DNA TGTGCCAGCAGTGGGTCTGTTTACGAGCAGTACTTC. It translates to CASSGSVYEQYF.

This clonotype is a singleton in its sample. The V and J genes are TRBV6-6 and TRBJ2-3, with D uncertain. CDR1 is MNHNY and CDR2 is SVGAGI in the germline V gene (reference sequence). V was shortened by 7 bases and J by 0 bases, with 17 bases between the two germline ends. The CDR3 is 16 residues long. This CDR3 reads CASTAAMETSTDTQYF. The CDR3 DNA sequence: TGTGCCAGCACCGCCGCGATGGAGACAAGCACAGATACGCAGTATTTT.

In this sample, this clonotype turned up a few times. The chain carries TRBV24-1 and TRBJ2-5; 11 bases fit TRBD1. Trimming removed 3 bases from V and 4 bases from J; junction bases left unmatched: 3. CDR3 length: 15 residues. Germline lookup yields CDR1 KGHDR and CDR2 SFDVKD. CDR3 sequence: CATSDRTGGRETQYF. The DNA of the CDR3 is TGTGCCACCAGTGATAGGACAGGGGGCCGAGAGACCCAGTACTTC.

The rearrangement uses TRBV10-2 and TRBJ2-2; TRBD2 agrees at 8 bases. From germline, CDR1 is WSHSY and CDR2 SAAADI. Unmatched junction bases numbered 7, after V lost 7 bases and J lost 3 bases. The CDR3 length is 15 residues. The CDR3 here is CASTEIAGYTGELFF. DNA of the CDR3: TGCGCCAGCACGGAGATAGCGGGATACACCGGGGAGCTGTTTTTT.

A few counts support this clonotype. This chain links TRBV20-1 with TRBJ2-2, with unresolved D. The V gene lost 0 bases and the J gene lost 0 bases, with 5 bases spanning the gap. This CDR3 has 14 amino acids. Germline lookup yields CDR1 DFQATT and CDR2 SNEGSKA (reference sequence). The CDR3 sequence is CSARDLANTGELFF. The DNA of the CDR3 is TGCAGTGCTAGAGATCTGGCGAACACCGGGGAGCTGTTTTTT.

This clonotype was recorded a few times. This chain connects TRBV2 to TRBJ2-3; D is possibly TRBD1 (6 bases). CDR3 length equals 12 residues. The V gene lost 6 bases and the J gene lost 11 bases, with 15 bases spanning the gap. Germline CDR1 and CDR2: SNHLY and FYNNEI. The CDR3 protein is CASRAHRELQYF. The CDR3 DNA reads as TGTGCCAGCAGAGCCCACAGGGAGTTGCAGTATTTT. Complete variable domain (other parts from reference TRBV2 and TRBJ2-3): EPEVTQTPSHQVTQMGQEVILRCVPISNHLYFYWYRQILGQKVEFLVSFYNNEISEKSEIFDDQFSVERPDGSNFTLKIRSTKLEDSAMYFCASRAHRELQYFGPGTRLTVL.

This clonotype was seen once. This may be a read error: a much more frequent sequence differs by one nucleotide. CDR3 sequence (DNA): TGTGCCAGCAGCCCGGGGGGGCCCCTGCATTTT. This encodes CASSPGGPLHF. The chain uses TRBV2 and TRBJ1-5; possibly TRBD1 for D (6 bases). Germline V gene data show CDR1 as SNHLY and CDR2 as FYNNEI. The CDR3 consists of 11 residues.